Sequencing of this T cell receptor beta chain was carried out in a study of regulatory T cells in long-lasting Graves disease. Study-level points and caveats: Preferential use of TRBV28, TRBJ1-2 and TRBJ2-5 was seen in persistent disease.

This clonotype was detected only a few times. Its antigen is not identified. Time point described: newly diagnosed GD, antithyroid drugs for less than 3 months. Preparation of the TCR library used RNA extracted from PBMCs. TCR beta libraries were built with iRepertoire HTBI primers and Arm-PCR of CDR3 regions. TCRdb ran MiXCR on the multiplex PCR reads and lists one entry per CDR3 protein. Of about 530,000 distinct CDR3 sequences detected, around 16% appear once; the ten largest clones hold 25%. Trimming took 5 bases from V and 7 from J, leaving 21 bases between them. This CDR3 has 16 amino acids. CDR1 is SGHVS, CDR2 FQNEAQ, per germline. The same data also went into a second study, on T cells in Graves' hyperthyroidism and ophthalmopathy. From that report: Exclusion of patients followed from uncontrolled infection, other autoimmune disease, pregnancy or lactation. During a first-round RT-PCR of the TCR CDR3, the HTBI primer set was used.

This receptor was taken from a woman aged 35-65 years with Graves disease. The material was peripheral blood mononuclear cells (PBMCs), obtained at new diagnosis, from a patient treated with antithyroid drugs. This chain connects TRBV7-8 to TRBJ2-1, with D possibly matching TRBD1 (6 bases). The CDR3 DNA sequence: TGTGCCAGCAGCCTCGACAGGATAATAGACCCGAATGAGCAGTTCTTC. Its translation: CASSLDRIIDPNEQFF.